This T cell receptor (beta chain) was identified in a study of cytomegalovirus exposure and HLA in healthy donors (dated by TCRdb to about 2017). Regarding the study in general: The 670 or so repertoires of the first cohort and the roughly 120 validation repertoires were produced on the same platform, according to a later analysis. The study aimed to test whether cataloging public T cell receptors could reveal signatures of past pathogen exposure. Along with the roughly 670-subject first cohort, a separate validation cohort of over a hundred different subjects was used. To predict cytomegalovirus infection status, the study combined high-throughput TCR immunosequencing, statistical association of individual TCRs with disease status, and machine learning. The paper as a whole reports these results and caveats: In vitro tests confirmed that a few of the cytomegalovirus-associated TCR beta chains recognize cytomegalovirus antigens. The validation cohort had no HLA typing available for a later analysis, so co-occurrence within that cohort was assessed over all 120 or so repertoires. According to the authors, the approach could potentially be generalized to other disease states and immunological phenotypes. While some public TCRs were present in many individuals, most TCR sequences turned up only very rarely across donors. The study listed 150 to 200 TCR beta chains as associated with cytomegalovirus. In both the original and validation cohorts, the classifier was reported to diagnose cytomegalovirus status with high specificity and sensitivity. Of the cluster scores, 85% to 95% were above 0 in a later analysis, which found that TCRs clustered in the first cohort also tended to co-occur in the approximately 110 validation repertoires.

In regard to this clone: Its antigen target is currently unknown. Base qualities are not recorded, but no much larger clone differs from it by a single base.

CDR1 and CDR2, per the germline V gene, are SGHRS and YFSETQ. V trim: 4 bases; J trim: 4 bases; unmatched bases: 6. The CDR3 spans 14 residues, from the cysteine through the phenylalanine. Only CDR3 DNA remains: 42 bases, in frame from the first base. The donors belonged to the validation cohort of over a hundred subjects, which was separate from the approximately 660-subject first cohort. Library preparation was by the immunoSEQ multiplex PCR assay. The authors' analysis ran thus. A statistical classification framework was developed to diagnose cytomegalovirus status using the catalog of TCR beta chain sequences. TCRdb carries this immuneACCESS record with in-frame sequences only. Its versions omit some clonotypes, under half of them owing to an unresolved V gene in the studies checked, with the rest unexplained. V and J calls and clone size are those listed in that table; D and trimming were worked out from the DNA. This sample comprises about 180,000 clones, 75% to 90% of them detected only once. The top ten hold 15% to 20% of the sample.

The receptor comes from a young man in good health and CMV-seropositive. What was sequenced was PBMCs. The chain is encoded by TRBV5-1 joined to TRBJ1-2; 8 central nucleotides agree with TRBD1. The CDR3 region has the sequence CASSPDREGYGYTF. The bases read TGCGCCAGCAGCCCGGACAGGGAGGGCTATGGCTACACCTTC.